This TCR beta chain was recovered during a study of shared clonotypes between healthy human individuals. At the level of the study: Per-donor plates numbered three CD4 naive, three CD4 memory, two CD8 naive and one CD8 memory.

Naive CD8 cells were CD45RO-negative, positively selected for CCR7, excluding terminally differentiated effector memory CD45RA+ cells. Healthy adults negative for HIV, lacking recent acute infections or vaccinations, served as donors. Broader study findings: A reduction in generation probabilities was seen for non-shared clonotypes relative to those shared by all four donors.

Several immunoSEQ plates received, in even portions, the genomic DNA of each subset. Generated by immunoSEQ multiplex PCR, the TCRdb table keeps only in-frame clones and is missing some. The sample includes 1.5 million to 2.5 million clones, roughly 94% of them seen just once. In its sample, this clone was seen once. Its antigen remains unknown. Material for sequencing was naive CD8+ T cells sorted from blood. This clonotype originated in a man between 18 and 29 years old in good health.

CDR3 amino acids: CASSFGTSGSEQFF. CDR3 sequence (DNA): TGTGCCAGCAGCTTCGGGACTAGCGGCAGTGAGCAGTTCTTC. The V call is TRBV7-9, the J call TRBJ2-1; 11 bases match TRBD2. Germline-derived CDR1 and CDR2 are SEHNR and FQNEAQ (reference sequence). J gave up 9 bases and V 3 bases, and 4 bases lay outside the gene matches. The CDR3 covers 14 residues. Variable domain in full (rest from reference TRBV7-9 and TRBJ2-1): DTGVSQNPRHKITKRGQNVTFRCDPISEHNRLYWYRQTLGQGPEFLTYFQNEAQLEKSRLLSDRFSAERPKGSFSTLEIQRTEQGDSAMYLCASSFGTSGSEQFFGPGTRLTVL.